Presented here are 17 T cell receptor beta chains from one specimen sequenced in a study of molecular identifiers for immune sequencing clone quantification. TCRdb itself ran the PCR reads through MiXCR, one entry per CDR3 protein. Among tens of thousands of distinct CDR3 sequences listed, 15% to 20% were seen once. Input material: naive CD8+ T cells from blood, with Jurkat cell RNA spiked in. Documented subset: FACS-sorted CD8+CD4-CCR7+CD45RA+ naive T cells. Receptors originate from a human donor in good health. Some libraries in this study had Jurkat cell RNA spiked in.

This clonotype was seen ten or more times. The CDR3 protein is CASSFTVASTAPGQGGANYGYTF. CDR3 nucleotide sequence: TGTGCCAGCAGTTTCACCGTAGCCAGTACGGCGCCCGGACAGGGTGGAGCTAACTATGGCTACACCTTC. This rearrangement joins TRBV28 to TRBJ1-2, with 8 bases that match TRBD1. Looked up from germline, CDR1 is MDHEN and CDR2 is SYDVKM. V lost 3 bases and J lost 0; bases outside the gene matches: 27. The CDR3 spans 23 residues.

At least ten counts were recorded for this clonotype. The chain has TRBV14 and TRBJ2-3; 10 bases match TRBD2. With V trimmed by 4 bases and J by 4 bases, 8 bases remained unmatched. Germline V lookup: CDR1 SGHDN, CDR2 FVKESK. The length of the CDR3 is 16 residues. The CDR3 DNA reads TGTGCCAGCAGCCCCTATATAGCGGGAGGCGCAGATACGCAGTATTTT. Encoded protein: CASSPYIAGGADTQYF.

This clonotype was seen more than once but under ten times. The rearrangement joins TRBV11-3 to TRBJ2-1, with 10 bases matching TRBD2. The ends lost 1 base at V and 6 bases at J; junction bases unmatched: 6. CDR1 and CDR2 (germline): SGHNT, YENEEA. The CDR3 covers 16 residues. The CDR3 protein is CASSLGLAGVGNEQFF. CDR3 DNA sequence: TGTGCCAGCAGCTTAGGCCTAGCGGGAGTCGGCAATGAGCAGTTCTTC.

There are many counts of this clonotype. The chain carries TRBV12-5 and TRBJ2-1, with 10 bases matching TRBD2. The germline V gene has CDR1 LGHNT and CDR2 FRNRAP. CDR3 length: 14 amino acids. The V segment lost 3 bases and the J segment 8 bases; nucleotides outside the gene matches: 4. CDR3 DNA sequence: TGTGCTAGTGGTTTAGCGGGAGGGTCCCATGAGCAGTTCTTC. Its translation is CASGLAGGSHEQFF.

The rearrangement links TRBV5-3 to TRBJ2-3; possibly TRBD1 or TRBD2 for D (5 bases each). TRBV5-3 is classed as an ORF, of uncertain function. The germline V and J ends were trimmed by 8 bases and 4 bases, with 26 bases remaining between them. There are 17 residues in the CDR3. CDR3 sequence (DNA): TGTGCCAGCAGCCCAAGAGGGTCCGGGGACGGGCCAGATACGCAGTATTTT. Amino acids: CASSPRGSGDGPDTQYF.

This chain links TRBV20-1 with TRBJ2-1; D gene ambiguous. The CDR3 loop spans 15 amino acids. The V gene lost 4 bases and the J gene lost 4 bases, with 17 bases spanning the gap. CDR1 and CDR2 (germline): DFQATT, SNEGSKA (reference sequence). CDR3 DNA sequence: TGCAGTGCTAATTCTGACCTGGAATATTACAATGAGCAGTTCTTC. Its protein product is CSANSDLEYYNEQFF.

This clonotype was seen at least ten times. This sequence joins TRBV5-1 and TRBJ2-7; D is possibly TRBD1 or TRBD2 (5 bases each). CDR3 length equals 14 residues. Germline loops: CDR1 SGHRS, CDR2 YFSETQ. Deletions cut 2 bases from V and 4 bases from J, with 13 bases between. The CDR3: CASSFAPGQYEQYF. The DNA of the CDR3 is TGCGCCAGCAGCTTCGCGCCGGGGCAATACGAGCAGTACTTC.

This clonotype was picked up one time. The chain is built from TRBV7-2 and TRBJ2-5; D is possibly TRBD2 (7 bases). The ends were cut back, 5 bases at V and 5 bases at J, with 24 bases in the middle. Germline CDR1 and CDR2: SGHTA and FQGNSA. This CDR3 is 17 amino acids long. The CDR3 sequence: CASSQTSGAEGGETQYF. The CDR3, as DNA: TGTGCCAGCAGCCAGACGTCCGGAGCGGAGGGGGGGGAGACCCAGTACTTC.

The sample holds many counts of this clonotype. The chain recombines TRBV13 with TRBJ2-2, with 8 bases identical to TRBD1. This CDR3 comprises 17 residues. The germline CDR1 and CDR2 sequences are PRHDT and FYEKMQ (reference sequence). V lost 4 bases, J lost 5 bases, and 12 bases stayed unmatched. The CDR3 protein is CASSSSRGLLETGELFF. The CDR3 DNA reads as TGTGCCAGCAGCTCAAGCAGGGGGCTATTGGAGACCGGGGAGCTGTTTTTT.

This clonotype was seen many times. The chain carries TRBV4-1 and TRBJ2-7; no reliable D call. The germline V gene encodes CDR1 MGHRA and CDR2 YSYEKL. Trimming pared 2 bases from V and 2 bases from J, leaving 10 bases between. This CDR3 comprises 14 residues. CDR3: CASSQIPFAYEQYF. CDR3 DNA: TGCGCCAGCAGCCAAATCCCTTTTGCCTACGAGCAGTACTTC.

V usage is TRBV7-6 and J usage is TRBJ2-3; perhaps TRBD2 as D (6 bases). The V end lost 6 bases, the J end lost 5 bases, and 12 bases lay between the germline ends. Germline V gene sequence: CDR1 SGHVS, CDR2 FNYEAQ. The CDR3 has 13 amino acids. The CDR3 region is CASREGLGDTQYF. The CDR3 region has the DNA TGTGCCAGCAGGGAGGGGCTGGGAGATACGCAGTATTTT.

The chain employs TRBV7-2 and TRBJ1-1; D call uncertain. Germline assignment: CDR1 SGHTA and CDR2 FQGNSA. V was pared by 2 bases and J by 3 bases, with 13 bases between. The CDR3 is 15 amino acids. CDR3 residues: CASSLSNWEYTEAFF. The CDR3 DNA follows: TGTGCCAGCAGCTTAAGTAATTGGGAATACACTGAAGCTTTCTTT.

This clonotype has at least ten counts. The chain has TRBV6-2 or TRBV6-3 and TRBJ2-7; TRBD1 might be the D (6 bases). CDR3 length: 13 residues. CDR1 and CDR2 (germline): MNHEY, SVGEGT. V lost 2 bases to trimming and J lost 3 bases, with 8 bases between them. The CDR3 is CASSYTQGYEQYF. CDR3 nucleotide sequence: TGTGCCAGCAGTTACACACAGGGCTACGAGCAGTACTTC.

This clonotype was picked up many times. The chain links TRBV2 to TRBJ1-1; D may be TRBD1 (5 bases). V was cut by 2 bases and J by 7 bases, with 17 bases left in between. The CDR3 length is 15 residues. Per the germline V gene, CDR1 is SNHLY and CDR2 is FYNNEI. CDR3 sequence reads: CASSELRATEDEAFF. The CDR3 bases are TGTGCCAGCAGTGAATTGCGGGCGACAGAAGATGAAGCTTTCTTT.

This clonotype showed up many times. This chain joins TRBV5-1 and TRBJ2-7; 7 bases align to TRBD1. The junction had 10 bases not matched to a gene; V was cut back by 4 bases and J by 3 bases. The CDR3 spans 15 residues. Germline V gene lookup returns CDR1 SGHRS and CDR2 YFSETQ. The CDR3: CASSAKGQIFYEQYF. The CDR3 DNA reads as TGCGCCAGCAGCGCCAAGGGACAGATTTTCTACGAGCAGTACTTC.

This clonotype was seen more than once but under ten times. Since no conserved phenylalanine or tryptophan closes the CDR3, a read error is the likely cause. The CDR3 is CASSLPSGMGEQFL. CDR3 bases: TGTGCCAGCAGTTTACCTAGCGGGATGGGTGAGCAGTTCCTC. The chain is built from TRBV12-3 or TRBV12-4 and TRBJ2-1; TRBD2 matches 9 bases. J lost 9 bases, V lost 2 bases, and 5 bases had no gene match. This CDR3 comprises 14 residues.

This clonotype came up many times. This chain connects TRBV7-9 to TRBJ2-2, with 7 bases that match TRBD2. This CDR3 contains 17 residues. Trimming at V came to 5 bases and at J to 3 bases, leaving 12 bases not matched to a gene. CDR1 is SEHNR, CDR2 FQNEAQ, per germline (reference sequence). CDR3 coding DNA: TGTGCCAGCAGCCATATAGCGGGCAGGCGTGACACCGGGGAGCTGTTTTTT. Translating gives CASSHIAGRRDTGELFF.